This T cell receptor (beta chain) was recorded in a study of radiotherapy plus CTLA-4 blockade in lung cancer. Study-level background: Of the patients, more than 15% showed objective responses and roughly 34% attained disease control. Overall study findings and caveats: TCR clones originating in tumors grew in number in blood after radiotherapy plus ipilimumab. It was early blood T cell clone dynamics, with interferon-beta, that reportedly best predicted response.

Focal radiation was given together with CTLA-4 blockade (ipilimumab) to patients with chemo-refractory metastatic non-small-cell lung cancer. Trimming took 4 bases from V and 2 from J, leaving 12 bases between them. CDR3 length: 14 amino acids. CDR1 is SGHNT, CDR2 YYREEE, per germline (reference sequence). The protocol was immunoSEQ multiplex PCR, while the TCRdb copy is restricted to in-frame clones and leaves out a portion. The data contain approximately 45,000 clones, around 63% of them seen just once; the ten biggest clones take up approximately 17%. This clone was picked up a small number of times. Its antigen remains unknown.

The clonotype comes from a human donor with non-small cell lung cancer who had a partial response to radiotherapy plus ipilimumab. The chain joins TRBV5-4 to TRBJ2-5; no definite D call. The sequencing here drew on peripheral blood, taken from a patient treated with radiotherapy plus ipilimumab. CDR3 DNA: TGTGCCAGCAGCCGAGCCACGGGTCAAGAGACCCAGTACTTC. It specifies CASSRATGQETQYF.